This T cell receptor beta chain stems from a study of identical twins. Findings of the study overall: Among out-of-frame alpha sequences shared by twins, low generation probability occurred in excess.

This clonotype was recorded at least ten times. Its target is unknown. MiXCR was run by TCRdb on the 5' RACE reads, yielding one entry per CDR3 protein. Among around 300,000 distinct CDR3 sequences listed, approximately 8.5% were seen once. In every case, the donor was a healthy Caucasian. These records were also assigned to another study, of yellow fever vaccine responses in identical twins.

The source of this sequence is a woman younger than 30 in good health. The sample consisted of memory (CD45RO+) T cells sorted from blood.

CDR3 nucleotide sequence: TGCAGTGCTAGAGATCCTCGAACGGCGCGGGGCAATCAGCCCCAGCATTTT. Translated: CSARDPRTARGNQPQHF. The chain uses TRBV20-1 and TRBJ1-5; D gene uncertain. This CDR3 contains 17 residues. Germline lookup yields CDR1 DFQATT and CDR2 SNEGSKA (reference sequence). V was clipped by 0 bases and J by 2 bases, with 17 bases between them.